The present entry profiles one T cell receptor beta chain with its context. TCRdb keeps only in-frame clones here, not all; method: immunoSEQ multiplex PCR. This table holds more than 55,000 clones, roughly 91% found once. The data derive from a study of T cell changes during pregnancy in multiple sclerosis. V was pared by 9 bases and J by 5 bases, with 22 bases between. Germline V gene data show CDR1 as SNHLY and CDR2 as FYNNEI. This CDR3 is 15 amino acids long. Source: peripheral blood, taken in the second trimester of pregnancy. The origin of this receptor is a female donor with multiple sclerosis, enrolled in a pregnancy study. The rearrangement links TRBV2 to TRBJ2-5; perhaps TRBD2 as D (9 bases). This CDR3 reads CARRGGRGLAETQYF. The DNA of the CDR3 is TGTGCCAGGCGGGGGGGCAGGGGGCTAGCGGAGACCCAGTACTTC.